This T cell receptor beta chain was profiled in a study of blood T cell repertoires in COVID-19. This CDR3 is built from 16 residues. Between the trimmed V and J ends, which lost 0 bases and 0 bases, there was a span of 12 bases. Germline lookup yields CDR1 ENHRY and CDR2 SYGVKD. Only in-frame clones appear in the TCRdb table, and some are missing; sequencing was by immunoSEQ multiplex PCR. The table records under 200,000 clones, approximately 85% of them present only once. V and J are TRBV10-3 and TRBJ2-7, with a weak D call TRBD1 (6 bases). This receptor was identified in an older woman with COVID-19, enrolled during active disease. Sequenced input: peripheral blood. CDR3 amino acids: CAISESAGASSYEQYV. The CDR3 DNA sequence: TGTGCCATCAGTGAGTCGGCAGGGGCGAGCTCCTACGAGCAGTACGTC.